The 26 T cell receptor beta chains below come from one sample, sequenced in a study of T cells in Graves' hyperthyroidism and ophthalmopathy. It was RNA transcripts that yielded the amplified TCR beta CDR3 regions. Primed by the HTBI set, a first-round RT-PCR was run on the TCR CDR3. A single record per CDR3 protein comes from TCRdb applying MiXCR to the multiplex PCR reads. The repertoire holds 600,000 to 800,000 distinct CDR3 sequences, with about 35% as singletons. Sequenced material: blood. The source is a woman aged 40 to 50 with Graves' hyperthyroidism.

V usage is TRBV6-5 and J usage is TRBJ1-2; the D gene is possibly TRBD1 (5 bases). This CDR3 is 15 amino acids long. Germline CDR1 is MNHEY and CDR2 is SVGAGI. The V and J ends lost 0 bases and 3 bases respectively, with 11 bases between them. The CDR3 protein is CASSYSQGTDYGYTF. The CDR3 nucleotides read TGTGCCAGCAGTTACTCGCAGGGTACGGACTATGGCTACACCTTC.

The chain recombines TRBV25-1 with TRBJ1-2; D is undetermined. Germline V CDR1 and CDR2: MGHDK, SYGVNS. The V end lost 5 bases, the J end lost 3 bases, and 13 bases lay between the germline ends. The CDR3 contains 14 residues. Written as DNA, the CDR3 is TGTGCCAGCAGTTTATGGACGGGTGACTATGGCTACACCTTC. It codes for CASSLWTGDYGYTF.

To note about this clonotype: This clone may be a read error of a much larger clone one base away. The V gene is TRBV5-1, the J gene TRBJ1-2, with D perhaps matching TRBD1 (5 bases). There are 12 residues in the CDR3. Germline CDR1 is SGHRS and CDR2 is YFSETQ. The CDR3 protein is CASTGTNYDYTF. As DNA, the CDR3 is TGCGCCAGCACGGGGACGAACTATGACTACACCTTC.

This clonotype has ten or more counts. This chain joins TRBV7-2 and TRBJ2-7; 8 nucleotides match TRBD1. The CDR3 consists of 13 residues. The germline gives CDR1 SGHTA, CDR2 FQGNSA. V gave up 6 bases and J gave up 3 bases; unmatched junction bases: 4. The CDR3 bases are TGTGCCAGCAGTCGGACAGGGATCTACGAGCAGTACTTC. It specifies CASSRTGIYEQYF.

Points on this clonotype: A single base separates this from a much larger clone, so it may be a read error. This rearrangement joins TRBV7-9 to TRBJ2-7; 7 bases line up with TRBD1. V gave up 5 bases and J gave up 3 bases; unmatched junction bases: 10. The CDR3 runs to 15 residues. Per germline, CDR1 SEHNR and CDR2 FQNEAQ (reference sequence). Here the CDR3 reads CASSQTGTVSYEQYF. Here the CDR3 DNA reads TGTGCCAGCAGCCAAACCGGGACAGTTAGCTACGAGCAGTACTTC.

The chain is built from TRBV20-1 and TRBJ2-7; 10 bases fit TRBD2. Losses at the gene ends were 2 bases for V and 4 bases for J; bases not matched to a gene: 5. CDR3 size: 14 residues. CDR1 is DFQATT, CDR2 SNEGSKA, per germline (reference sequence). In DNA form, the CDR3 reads TGCAGTGCTAGACAGCTAGCGGGGGTATACGAGCAGTACTTC. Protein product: CSARQLAGVYEQYF.

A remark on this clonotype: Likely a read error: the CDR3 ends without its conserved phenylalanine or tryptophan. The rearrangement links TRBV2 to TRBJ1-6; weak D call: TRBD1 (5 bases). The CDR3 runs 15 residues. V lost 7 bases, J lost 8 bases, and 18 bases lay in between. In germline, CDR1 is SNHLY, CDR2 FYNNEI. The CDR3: CASTPKSGRDSPLHL. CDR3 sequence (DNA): TGTGCCAGCACCCCTAAGTCGGGCAGGGATTCACCCCTCCACCTT.

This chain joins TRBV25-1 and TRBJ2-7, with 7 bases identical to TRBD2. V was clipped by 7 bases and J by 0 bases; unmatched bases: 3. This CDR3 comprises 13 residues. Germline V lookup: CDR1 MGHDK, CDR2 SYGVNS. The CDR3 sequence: CASTPSGSYEQYF. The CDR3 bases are TGTGCCAGCACTCCTAGCGGCTCCTACGAGCAGTACTTC.

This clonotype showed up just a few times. CDR3 region: CASSSLTQGDEKLFF. CDR3 DNA sequence: TGTGCCAGCAGCTCCCTGACCCAGGGCGATGAAAAACTGTTTTTT. The chain couples TRBV9 to TRBJ1-4, with D maybe TRBD1 (5 bases). Germline V gene data show CDR1 as SGDLS and CDR2 as YYNGEE. V shed 4 bases and J shed 6 bases, with 16 bases lying between them. The CDR3 has 15 amino acids.

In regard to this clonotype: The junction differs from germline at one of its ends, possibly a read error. The CDR3, as DNA: TGCAGTGCTATGGCCGGGACAGGGGTCTTC. It is translated as CSAMAGTGVF. The rearrangement links TRBV20-1 to TRBJ2-7; TRBD1 agrees at 10 bases. Germline V CDR1 and CDR2: DFQATT, SNEGSKA (reference sequence). The CDR3 consists of 10 residues.

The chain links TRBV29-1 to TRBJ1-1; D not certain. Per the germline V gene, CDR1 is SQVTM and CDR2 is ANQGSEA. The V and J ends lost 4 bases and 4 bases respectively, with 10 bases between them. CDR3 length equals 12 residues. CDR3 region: CSVASSGTEAFF. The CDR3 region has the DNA TGCAGCGTTGCCAGTTCTGGCACTGAAGCTTTCTTT.

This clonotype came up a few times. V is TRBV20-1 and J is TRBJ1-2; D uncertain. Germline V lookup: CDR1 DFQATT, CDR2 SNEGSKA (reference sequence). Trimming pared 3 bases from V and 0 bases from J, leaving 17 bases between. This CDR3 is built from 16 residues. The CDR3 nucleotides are TGCAGTGCTAGGCTTATATCCCCCGAAGCTAACTATGGCTACACCTTC. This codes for CSARLISPEANYGYTF.

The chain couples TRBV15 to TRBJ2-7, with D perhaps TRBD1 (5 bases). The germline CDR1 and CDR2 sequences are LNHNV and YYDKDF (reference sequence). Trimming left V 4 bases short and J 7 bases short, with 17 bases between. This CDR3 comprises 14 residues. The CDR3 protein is CATSMGQTFGEQYF. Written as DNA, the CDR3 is TGTGCCACCAGCATGGGGCAGACTTTTGGAGAGCAGTACTTC.

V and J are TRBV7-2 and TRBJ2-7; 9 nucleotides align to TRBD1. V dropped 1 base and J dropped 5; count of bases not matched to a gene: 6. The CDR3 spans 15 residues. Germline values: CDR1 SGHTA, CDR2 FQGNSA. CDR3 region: CASSLDLGTGNEQYF. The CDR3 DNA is TGTGCCAGCAGCTTAGATCTAGGGACAGGGAACGAGCAGTACTTC.

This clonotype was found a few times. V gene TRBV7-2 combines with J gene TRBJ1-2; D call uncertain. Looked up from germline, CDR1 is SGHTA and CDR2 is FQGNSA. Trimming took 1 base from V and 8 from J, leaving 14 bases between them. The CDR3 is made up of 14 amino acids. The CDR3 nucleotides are TGTGCCAGCAGCTTAGAGGACGGCCAGTTGGGCTACACCTTC. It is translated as CASSLEDGQLGYTF.

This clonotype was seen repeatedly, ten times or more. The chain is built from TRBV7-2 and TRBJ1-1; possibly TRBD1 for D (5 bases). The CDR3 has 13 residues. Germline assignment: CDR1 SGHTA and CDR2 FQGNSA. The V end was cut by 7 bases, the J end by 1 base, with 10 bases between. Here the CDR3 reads CASTWDPNTEAFF. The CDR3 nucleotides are TGTGCCAGCACCTGGGACCCGAACACTGAAGCTTTCTTT.

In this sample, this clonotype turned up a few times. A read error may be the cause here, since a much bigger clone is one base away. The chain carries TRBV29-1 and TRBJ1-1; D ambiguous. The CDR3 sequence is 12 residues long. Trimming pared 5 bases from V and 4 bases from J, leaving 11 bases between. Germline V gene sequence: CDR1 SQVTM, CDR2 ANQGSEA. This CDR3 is CSVTLMSTEAFF. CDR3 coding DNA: TGCAGCGTTACATTGATGAGCACTGAAGCTTTCTTT.

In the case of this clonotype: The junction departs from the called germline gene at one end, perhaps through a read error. The CDR3 bases are TGTGCCAGCAGTTTCTCGACAGGGGCCTACGAGCAGTACTTC. It codes for CASSFSTGAYEQYF. This rearrangement joins TRBV10-3 to TRBJ2-7; 8 nucleotides line up with TRBD1. Germline V gene sequence: CDR1 ENHRY, CDR2 SYGVKD. This CDR3 is built from 14 residues.

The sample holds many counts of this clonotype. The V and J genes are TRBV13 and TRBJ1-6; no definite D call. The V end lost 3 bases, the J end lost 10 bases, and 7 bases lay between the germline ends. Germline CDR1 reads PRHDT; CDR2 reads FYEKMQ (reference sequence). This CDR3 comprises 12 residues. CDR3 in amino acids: CASSLASSPLHF. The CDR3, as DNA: TGTGCCAGCAGCTTGGCGAGCTCACCCCTCCACTTT.

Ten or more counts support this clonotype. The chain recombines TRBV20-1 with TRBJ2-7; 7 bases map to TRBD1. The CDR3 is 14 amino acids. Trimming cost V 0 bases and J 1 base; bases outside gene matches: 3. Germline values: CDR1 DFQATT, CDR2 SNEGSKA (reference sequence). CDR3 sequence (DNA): TGCAGTGCTAGAGATGTGGGACAGTCCTACGAGCAGTACTTC. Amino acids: CSARDVGQSYEQYF.

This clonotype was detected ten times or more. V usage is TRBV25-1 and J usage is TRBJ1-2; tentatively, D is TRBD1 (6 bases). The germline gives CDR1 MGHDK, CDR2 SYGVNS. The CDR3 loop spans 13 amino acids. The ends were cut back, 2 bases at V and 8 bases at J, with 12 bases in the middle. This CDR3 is CASSEHGGQGYTF. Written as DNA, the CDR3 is TGTGCCAGCAGTGAACATGGAGGACAGGGCTACACCTTC.

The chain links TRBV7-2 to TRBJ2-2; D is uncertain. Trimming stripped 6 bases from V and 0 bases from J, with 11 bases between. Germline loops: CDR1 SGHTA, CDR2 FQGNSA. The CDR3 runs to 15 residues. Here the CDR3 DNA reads TGTGCCAGCAGTCCGGGCTACCCGAACACCGGGGAGCTGTTTTTT. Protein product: CASSPGYPNTGELFF.

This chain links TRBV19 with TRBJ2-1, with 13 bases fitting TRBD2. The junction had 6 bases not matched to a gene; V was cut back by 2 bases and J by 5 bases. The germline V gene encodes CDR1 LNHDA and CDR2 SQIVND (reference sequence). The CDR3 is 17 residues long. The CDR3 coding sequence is TGTGCCAGTAGTATACGGAGGACTAGCGGGAGCGACAATGAGCAGTTCTTC. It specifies CASSIRRTSGSDNEQFF.

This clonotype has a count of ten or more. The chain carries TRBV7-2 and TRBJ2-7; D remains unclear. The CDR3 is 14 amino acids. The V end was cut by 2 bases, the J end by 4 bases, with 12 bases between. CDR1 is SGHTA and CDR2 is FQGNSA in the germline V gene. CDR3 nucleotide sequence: TGTGCCAGCAGCTTATCGGCAAGTAGATACGAGCAGTACTTC. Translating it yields CASSLSASRYEQYF.

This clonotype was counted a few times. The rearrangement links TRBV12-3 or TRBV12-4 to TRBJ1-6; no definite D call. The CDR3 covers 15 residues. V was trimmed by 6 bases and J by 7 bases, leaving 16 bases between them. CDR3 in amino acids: CASSPRLGYNSPLHF. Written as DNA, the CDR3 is TGTGCCAGCAGCCCTCGACTTGGCTACAATTCACCCCTCCACTTT.

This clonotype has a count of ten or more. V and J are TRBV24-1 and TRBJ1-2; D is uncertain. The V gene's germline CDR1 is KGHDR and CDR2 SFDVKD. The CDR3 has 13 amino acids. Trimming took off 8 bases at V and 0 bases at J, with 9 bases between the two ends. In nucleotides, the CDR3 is TGTGCCACCAACAACAGAGCTAACTATGGCTACACCTTC. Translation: CATNNRANYGYTF.